This TCR beta chain was sequenced during a study of CD8 T cells in Susac syndrome. CDR1 and CDR2 (germline): SQVTM, ANQGSEA. After removal of 3 bases from V and 4 bases from J, the junction contained 7 bases not matched to a gene. This CDR3 is 14 amino acids long. Random hexamers were used to reverse transcribe the RNA input (about 0.45 to 1 ug). TCRdb processed the immunoSEQ multiplex PCR reads anew with MiXCR; each CDR3 protein has one entry. The table includes roughly 44,000 distinct CDR3 sequences, 80% to 95% detected once. The J gene is TRBJ2-3, the V gene TRBV29-1; 7 bases are a match to TRBD1. This TCR derives from a human donor in good health. The sequenced material came from CD8+ T cells from PBMCs. The CDR3 region has the DNA TGCAGCGTTGATCCCCCTGACAGGGCAGATACGCAGTATTTT. Translated, it gives CSVDPPDRADTQYF.